In its sample, the clone carrying this T cell receptor beta chain was seen a few times. What it binds is not known. No fewer than 5.5 micrograms of total RNA were isolated from every sample. A second PCR, run for roughly 6 to 11 cycles, used a sample-barcoded 5' primer plus a J-beta primer mix. TCRdb reprocessed the 5' RACE reads via MiXCR and lists one record per CDR3 protein. The repertoire holds about 1.6 million distinct CDR3 sequences, with roughly 32% as singletons. The data were taken from a study of blood T cells in healthy people across ages. General observations from the study: TCR beta diversity correlated strongly with naive T cell percentage. It was the long-lived donors that had more naive CD4+ cells and higher diversity than aged donors.

This CDR3 is 15 amino acids long. The V gene's germline CDR1 is SNHLY and CDR2 FYNNEI. V lost 3 bases, J lost 9 bases, and 10 bases stayed unmatched. The J gene is TRBJ2-5, the V gene TRBV2; 10 nucleotides align to TRBD1. The receptor was derived from a woman aged 25-40 years in good health. Sequenced: blood. CDR3: CASSDRTGGKDPQYF. CDR3 bases: TGTGCCAGCAGTGATCGGACAGGGGGAAAGGATCCCCAGTACTTC.